The rows below give T cell receptor beta chains drawn from one sample of a study of blood T cell repertoires in COVID-19. The method was immunoSEQ multiplex PCR; TCRdb's version includes in-frame clones alone and lacks a portion of them. The sample lists more than 100,000 clones; about 85% were seen once. Sample: peripheral blood. These receptors were obtained from a man aged 50 to 59 in a cohort sampled during active COVID-19. CDR3s include the opening cysteine and the closing phenylalanine or tryptophan. A D gene is named only where the DNA matches it firmly. The listing skips clone size in some rows; elsewhere it reads once, few, many or a size class.

>once|TRBV11-2|-|TRBJ1-1
TGTGCCAGCAGCTTGACAGACAAGAACACTGAAGCTTTCTTT
CASSLTDKNTEAFF
>-|TRBV19|-|TRBJ2-5
TGTGCCAGTAAAAGACGACGTGGGGGGGAGACCCAGTACTTC
CASKRRRGGETQYF
>-|TRBV3-1/TRBV3-2|-|TRBJ1-6
TGTGCCAGCAGCCAAGACTCGGGAAGGGCCCGTTCACCCCTCCACTTT
CASSQDSGRARSPLHF
>-|TRBV19|TRBD1|TRBJ1-1
TGTGCCAGTAGTAACAGGGGAAGGAGCACTGAAGCTTTCTTT
CASSNRGRSTEAFF
>-|TRBV19|TRBD2|TRBJ2-5
TGTGCCAGTAGTATAGTCACTAGCGCGGACTTTGGGACCCAGTACTTC
CASSIVTSADFGTQYF
>-|TRBV7-8|-|TRBJ2-2
TGTGCCAGCAGCCCCGGGAACACCGGGGAGCTGTTTTTT
CASSPGNTGELFF
>-|TRBV5-5|TRBD2|TRBJ2-6
TGTGCCAGCAGCCCCCGGACTAGCGGGGGGCTCTCTGGGGCCAACGTCCTGACTTTC
CASSPRTSGGLSGANVLTF
>once|TRBV5-1|TRBD1|TRBJ2-1
TGCGCCAGCAGCTTACAGGGGTCCTCCTACAATGAGCAGTTCTTC
CASSLQGSSYNEQFF
>-|TRBV6-2/TRBV6-3|TRBD1|TRBJ2-5
TGTGCCAGCAGTTACGACAGGGTGGGGACCCAGTACTTC
CASSYDRVGTQYF
>-|TRBV28|-|TRBJ1-5
TGTGCCAGCAGTTTATTCTCGGTGGGCAATCAGCCCCAGCATTTT
CASSLFSVGNQPQHF
>-|TRBV18|-|TRBJ1-6
TGTGCCAGCTCTGCTAGCTCCTATAATTCACCCCTCCACTTT
CASSASSYNSPLHF
>once|TRBV7-8|-|TRBJ1-5
TGTGCCAGCAGCTTAGTGGAGGGGTCTTGGCATTTT
CASSLVEGSWHF
>few|TRBV7-9|TRBD1|TRBJ2-7
TGTGCCAGCAGCTATCGACAGGGGGAAGGCAAGCAGTACTTC
CASSYRQGEGKQYF
>-|TRBV11-2|TRBD1|TRBJ1-1
TGTGCCAGCAGCTTAAGGCAAGGCCCACAGGGGGCATACACTGAAGCTTTCTTT
CASSLRQGPQGAYTEAFF
>-|TRBV6-5|TRBD2|TRBJ2-5
TGTGCCAGCAGTCAGGGACTAGCGGGGACAGAGACCCAGTACTTC
CASSQGLAGTETQYF
>-|TRBV4-1|-|TRBJ1-2
TGCGCCAGCAGCCAACAGGGGTTCTATGGCTACACCTTC
CASSQQGFYGYTF
>-|TRBV7-8|TRBD2|TRBJ2-1
TGTGCCAGCAGCCGAACTAGCGGGGGTGACGATGAGCAGTTCTTC
CASSRTSGGDDEQFF
>-|TRBV6-5|-|TRBJ1-2
TGTGCCACCGTCCGGCCCGGGGGGAACTATGGCTACACCTTC
CATVRPGGNYGYTF
>-|TRBV7-9|-|TRBJ1-1
TGTGCCAGCAGGGAGGGTTTCCGGACTGAAGCTTTCTTT
CASREGFRTEAFF
>-|TRBV9|-|TRBJ1-2
TGTGCCAGCAGCGTAGTGGAGGAATATGGCTACACCTTC
CASSVVEEYGYTF
>-|TRBV5-6|-|TRBJ1-6
TGTGCCAGCAGCGCTAGGGGGATAACGAATTCACCCCTCCACTTT
CASSARGITNSPLHF
>-|TRBV7-9|-|TRBJ2-1
TGTGCCAGCAGCTACACCGGGACACCGGCCGGGGAGCAGTTCTTC
CASSYTGTPAGEQFF
>-|TRBV28|-|TRBJ1-3
TGTGCCAGCAGTTTAACCCTCGACACTGGAAACACCATATATTTT
CASSLTLDTGNTIYF
>-|TRBV2|-|TRBJ1-1
TGTGCCAGCAGTGGAACTGCGACCGGCGGGGCAGCTTTCTTT
CASSGTATGGAAFF
>-|TRBV19|-|TRBJ2-1
TGTGCCAGTAGTACCCCAAACGGACAGATTTCGCATGAGCAGTTCTTC
CASSTPNGQISHEQFF
>-|TRBV27|TRBD1|TRBJ1-4
TGTGCCAGCAGCTCCCCGGGGACAGGGGCTGGAAAACTGTTTTTT
CASSSPGTGAGKLFF
>-|TRBV29-1|TRBD1|TRBJ2-5
TGCAGCGTGGGGACAGGGCCCCAAGAGACCCAGTACTTC
CSVGTGPQETQYF
>-|TRBV5-1|TRBD1|TRBJ2-7
TGCGCCAGCAGCCCCGGACAGGGATCACACTACGAGCAGTACTTC
CASSPGQGSHYEQYF
>-|TRBV6-2/TRBV6-3|TRBD1|TRBJ1-2
TGTGCCAGCAGTACAGGGGGCTCTAACTATGGCTACACCTTC
CASSTGGSNYGYTF
>-|TRBV19|-|TRBJ1-5
TGTGCCAGTAGTATAGATCTCCGGAGCGGGAATAGCAATCAGCCCCAGCATTTT
CASSIDLRSGNSNQPQHF
>-|TRBV27|-|TRBJ1-2
TGTGCCAGCAGTTTTTGGGGGCCTAACTATGGCTACACCTTC
CASSFWGPNYGYTF
>-|TRBV5-1|TRBD1|TRBJ2-3
TGCGCCAGCAGGAGGGGGCGGGATACGCAGTATTTT
CASRRGRDTQYF
>-|TRBV6-5|-|TRBJ2-5
TGTGCCAGCAGGGACAGAGGACAAGAGACCCAGTACTTC
CASRDRGQETQYF
>-|TRBV19|-|TRBJ1-1
TGTGCCAGTAATCCAGGGAGGGGGGCTTTCTTT
CASNPGRGAFF
>-|TRBV5-3|-|TRBJ1-4
TGTGCCAGAAGCTTGTGGACAGCAGATAATGAAAAACTGTTTTTT
CARSLWTADNEKLFF
>-|TRBV6-5|TRBD1|TRBJ1-2
TGTGCCAGCAGGTTGACAGGGTCCCTTTATGGCTACACCTTC
CASRLTGSLYGYTF
>-|TRBV29-1|TRBD2|TRBJ2-1
TGCAGCGCAGGACTAGCGGATAACAATGAGCAGTTCTTC
CSAGLADNNEQFF
>-|TRBV5-4|-|TRBJ1-2
TGTGCCAGCAGCTTGGGCGGAGCTGCATATGGCTACACCTTC
CASSLGGAAYGYTF
>-|TRBV7-9|-|TRBJ1-2
TGTGCCAGCAGCTTAGCGGGACACCCTTTCTATGGCTACACCTTC
CASSLAGHPFYGYTF
>-|TRBV19|-|TRBJ2-6
TGTGCCAGTAGAAACGGGGTGGCTGGGGCCAACGTCCTGACTTTC
CASRNGVAGANVLTF
>-|TRBV5-1|TRBD1|TRBJ1-1
TGCGCCAGCAGCGCCGACAGGGGAGGTACTGAAGCTTTCTTT
CASSADRGGTEAFF